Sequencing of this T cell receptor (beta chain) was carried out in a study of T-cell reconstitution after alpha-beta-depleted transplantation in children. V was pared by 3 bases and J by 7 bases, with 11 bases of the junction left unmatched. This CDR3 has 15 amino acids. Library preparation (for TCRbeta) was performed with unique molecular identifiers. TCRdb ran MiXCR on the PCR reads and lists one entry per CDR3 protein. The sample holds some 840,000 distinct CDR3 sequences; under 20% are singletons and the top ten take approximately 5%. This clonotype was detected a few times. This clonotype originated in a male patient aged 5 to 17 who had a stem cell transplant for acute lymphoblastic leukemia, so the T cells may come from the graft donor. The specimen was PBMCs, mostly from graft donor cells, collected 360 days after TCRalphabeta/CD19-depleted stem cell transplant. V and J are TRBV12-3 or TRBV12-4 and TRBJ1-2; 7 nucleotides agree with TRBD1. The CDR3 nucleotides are TGTGCCAGCAGTTTTCTTTTACAGGGGATCGGTGGCTACACCTTC. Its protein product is CASSFLLQGIGGYTF.